This T cell receptor (beta chain) comes out of a study of blood T cell repertoires in COVID-19. About the research overall: The study drew acute and convalescent COVID-19 samples from the United States, Italy and Spain. From T cells, B-cell-depleted T cells, or PBMCs came the material, which was cDNA or gDNA.

Per the germline V gene, CDR1 is MNHEY and CDR2 is SVGAGI. V gave up 7 bases and J gave up 4 bases; unmatched junction bases: 10. The CDR3 is 15 residues long. In the authors' methods: Reference gene primer amplification gave estimated nucleated cell counts. Only in-frame clones appear in the TCRdb table, and some are missing; sequencing was by immunoSEQ multiplex PCR. V and J calls plus clone size are reproduced from that table; the DNA served to infer D and trimming. The profile shows under 200,000 clones, 88% of them singletons. The chain couples TRBV6-5 to TRBJ1-2, with 9 bases aligning to TRBD1. The sequenced sample consisted of peripheral blood. The TCR sequence derives from a middle-aged man with active or convalescent COVID-19. The CDR3 DNA is TGTGCCAGCAAAGACAGGGGGGAAATTGTCTATGGCTACACCTTC. This gives the protein CASKDRGEIVYGYTF.